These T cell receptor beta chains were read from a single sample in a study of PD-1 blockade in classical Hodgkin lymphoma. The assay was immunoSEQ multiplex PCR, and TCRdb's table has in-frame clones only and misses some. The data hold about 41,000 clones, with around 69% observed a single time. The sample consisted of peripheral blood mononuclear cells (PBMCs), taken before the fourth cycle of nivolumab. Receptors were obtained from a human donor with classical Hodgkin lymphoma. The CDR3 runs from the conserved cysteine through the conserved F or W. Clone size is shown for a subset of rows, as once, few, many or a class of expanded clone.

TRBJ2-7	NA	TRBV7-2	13	CASSLEYTYEQYF
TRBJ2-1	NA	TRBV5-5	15	CASSFLAGPNNEQFF
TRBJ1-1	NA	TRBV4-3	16	CASSQDAAAPNTEAFF
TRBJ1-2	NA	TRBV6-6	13	CASSSTGSYGYTF
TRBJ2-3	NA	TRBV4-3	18	CASSQDFSLQRYTDTQYF
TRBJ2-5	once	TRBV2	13	CASSEGDQETQYF
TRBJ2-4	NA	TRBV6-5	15	CASAVEEGAKNIQYF
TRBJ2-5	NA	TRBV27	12	CASSLSSGTQYF
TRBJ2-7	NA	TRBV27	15	CASNLGPSSTYEQYF
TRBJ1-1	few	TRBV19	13	CASKEPFLTEAFF
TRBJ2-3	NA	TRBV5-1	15	CASSPGGQRADTQYF
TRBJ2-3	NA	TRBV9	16	CASSVDSRLMTDTQYF
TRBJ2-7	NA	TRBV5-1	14	CASSSSGGADEQYF
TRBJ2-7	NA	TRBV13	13	CASSLGRNYEQYF
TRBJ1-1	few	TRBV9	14	CASSPRRSGTEAFF
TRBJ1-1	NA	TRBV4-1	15	CASSHGQGPNTEAFF
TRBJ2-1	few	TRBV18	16	CASSVAGLSTYNEQFF
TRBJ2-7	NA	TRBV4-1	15	CASSWTSGGKYEQYF
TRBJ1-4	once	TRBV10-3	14	CATRQELTNEKLFF
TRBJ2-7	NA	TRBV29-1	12	CSVADRAYEQYF
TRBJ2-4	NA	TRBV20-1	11	CSVTGGNIQYF
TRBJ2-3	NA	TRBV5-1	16	CASSLVGQGAGDTQYF
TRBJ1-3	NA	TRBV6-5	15	CARTHGEDRTGAIYF
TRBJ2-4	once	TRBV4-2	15	CASSQDLGAKNIQYF
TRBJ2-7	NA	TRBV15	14	CATSREASSYEQYF
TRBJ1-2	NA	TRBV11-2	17	CASSPYAGGLSLYGYTF
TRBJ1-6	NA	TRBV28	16	CASSLSAGQGDSPLHF
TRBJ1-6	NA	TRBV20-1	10	CSEVRSPLHF
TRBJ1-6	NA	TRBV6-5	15	CASSPPQGERSPLHF
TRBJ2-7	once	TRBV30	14	CAWTTGDGDGEQYF
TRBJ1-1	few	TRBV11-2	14	CASSLDGENTEAFF
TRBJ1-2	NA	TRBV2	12	CASSGRGHGYTF
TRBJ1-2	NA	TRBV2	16	CASRFWDDGGSYGYTF
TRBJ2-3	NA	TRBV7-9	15	CASSPPGVSTDTQYF
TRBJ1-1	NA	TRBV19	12	CASSTRTNEAFF
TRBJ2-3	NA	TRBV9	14	CASSVARYADTQYF
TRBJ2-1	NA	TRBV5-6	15	CASSQDRVSYNEQFF
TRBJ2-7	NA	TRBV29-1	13	CSVRTGGTYEQYF
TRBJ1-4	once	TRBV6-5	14	CASKPDGMNEKLFF
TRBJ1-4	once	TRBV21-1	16	CASSKALGEKEEKLFF
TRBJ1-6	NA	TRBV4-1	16	CASSQDEIGAHSPLHF
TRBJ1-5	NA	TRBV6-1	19	CASSETHVPGGHNNQPQHF
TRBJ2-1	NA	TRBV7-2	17	CASSSPGTGRSFYEQFF
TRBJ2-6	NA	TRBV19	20	CASSIRSPRQETSGANVLTF
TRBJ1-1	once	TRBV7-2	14	CASSPIGTGTEAFF
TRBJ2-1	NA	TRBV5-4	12	CASSLPGREQFF
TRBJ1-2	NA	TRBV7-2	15	CASSSQTGGLEGYTF
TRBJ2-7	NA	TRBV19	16	CASSIDLARRSYEQYF
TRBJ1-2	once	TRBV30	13	CAWSVLVGGGYTF
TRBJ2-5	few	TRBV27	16	CASSLEYRGQGGTQYF